This T cell receptor (beta chain) was identified in a study of blood T cells in healthy people across ages. On the study more broadly: Template switching caught about one barcoded beta molecule for each two T cells. Study-wide results and limits: PBMCs left unsorted prevented a conclusive naive versus antigen-experienced comparison.

A sample-barcoded 5' primer and a J-beta primer mix were used in a second PCR of about 7 to 12 cycles. TCRdb used MiXCR to reprocess the 5' RACE reads, holding one entry per CDR3 protein. This table has some 850,000 distinct CDR3 sequences, around a quarter appearing once. With 6 bases removed from V and 5 bases from J, the gap between germline ends came to 13 bases. Germline CDR1 MNHEY, CDR2 SVGEGT. This CDR3 is built from 13 residues. Comments on this clonotype: Its antigen remains unidentified.

In addition, the sample was reused for a study of T cells of mothers and their children.

This rearrangement joins TRBV6-2 or TRBV6-3 to TRBJ2-5, with a weak D call TRBD1 (5 bases). The sample taken for sequencing was blood. The TCR comes from a boy younger than 18 in good health. In DNA, the CDR3 is TGTGCCAGCAGGGACAAGGGTTGGGAGACCCAGTACTTC. The encoded protein is CASRDKGWETQYF.